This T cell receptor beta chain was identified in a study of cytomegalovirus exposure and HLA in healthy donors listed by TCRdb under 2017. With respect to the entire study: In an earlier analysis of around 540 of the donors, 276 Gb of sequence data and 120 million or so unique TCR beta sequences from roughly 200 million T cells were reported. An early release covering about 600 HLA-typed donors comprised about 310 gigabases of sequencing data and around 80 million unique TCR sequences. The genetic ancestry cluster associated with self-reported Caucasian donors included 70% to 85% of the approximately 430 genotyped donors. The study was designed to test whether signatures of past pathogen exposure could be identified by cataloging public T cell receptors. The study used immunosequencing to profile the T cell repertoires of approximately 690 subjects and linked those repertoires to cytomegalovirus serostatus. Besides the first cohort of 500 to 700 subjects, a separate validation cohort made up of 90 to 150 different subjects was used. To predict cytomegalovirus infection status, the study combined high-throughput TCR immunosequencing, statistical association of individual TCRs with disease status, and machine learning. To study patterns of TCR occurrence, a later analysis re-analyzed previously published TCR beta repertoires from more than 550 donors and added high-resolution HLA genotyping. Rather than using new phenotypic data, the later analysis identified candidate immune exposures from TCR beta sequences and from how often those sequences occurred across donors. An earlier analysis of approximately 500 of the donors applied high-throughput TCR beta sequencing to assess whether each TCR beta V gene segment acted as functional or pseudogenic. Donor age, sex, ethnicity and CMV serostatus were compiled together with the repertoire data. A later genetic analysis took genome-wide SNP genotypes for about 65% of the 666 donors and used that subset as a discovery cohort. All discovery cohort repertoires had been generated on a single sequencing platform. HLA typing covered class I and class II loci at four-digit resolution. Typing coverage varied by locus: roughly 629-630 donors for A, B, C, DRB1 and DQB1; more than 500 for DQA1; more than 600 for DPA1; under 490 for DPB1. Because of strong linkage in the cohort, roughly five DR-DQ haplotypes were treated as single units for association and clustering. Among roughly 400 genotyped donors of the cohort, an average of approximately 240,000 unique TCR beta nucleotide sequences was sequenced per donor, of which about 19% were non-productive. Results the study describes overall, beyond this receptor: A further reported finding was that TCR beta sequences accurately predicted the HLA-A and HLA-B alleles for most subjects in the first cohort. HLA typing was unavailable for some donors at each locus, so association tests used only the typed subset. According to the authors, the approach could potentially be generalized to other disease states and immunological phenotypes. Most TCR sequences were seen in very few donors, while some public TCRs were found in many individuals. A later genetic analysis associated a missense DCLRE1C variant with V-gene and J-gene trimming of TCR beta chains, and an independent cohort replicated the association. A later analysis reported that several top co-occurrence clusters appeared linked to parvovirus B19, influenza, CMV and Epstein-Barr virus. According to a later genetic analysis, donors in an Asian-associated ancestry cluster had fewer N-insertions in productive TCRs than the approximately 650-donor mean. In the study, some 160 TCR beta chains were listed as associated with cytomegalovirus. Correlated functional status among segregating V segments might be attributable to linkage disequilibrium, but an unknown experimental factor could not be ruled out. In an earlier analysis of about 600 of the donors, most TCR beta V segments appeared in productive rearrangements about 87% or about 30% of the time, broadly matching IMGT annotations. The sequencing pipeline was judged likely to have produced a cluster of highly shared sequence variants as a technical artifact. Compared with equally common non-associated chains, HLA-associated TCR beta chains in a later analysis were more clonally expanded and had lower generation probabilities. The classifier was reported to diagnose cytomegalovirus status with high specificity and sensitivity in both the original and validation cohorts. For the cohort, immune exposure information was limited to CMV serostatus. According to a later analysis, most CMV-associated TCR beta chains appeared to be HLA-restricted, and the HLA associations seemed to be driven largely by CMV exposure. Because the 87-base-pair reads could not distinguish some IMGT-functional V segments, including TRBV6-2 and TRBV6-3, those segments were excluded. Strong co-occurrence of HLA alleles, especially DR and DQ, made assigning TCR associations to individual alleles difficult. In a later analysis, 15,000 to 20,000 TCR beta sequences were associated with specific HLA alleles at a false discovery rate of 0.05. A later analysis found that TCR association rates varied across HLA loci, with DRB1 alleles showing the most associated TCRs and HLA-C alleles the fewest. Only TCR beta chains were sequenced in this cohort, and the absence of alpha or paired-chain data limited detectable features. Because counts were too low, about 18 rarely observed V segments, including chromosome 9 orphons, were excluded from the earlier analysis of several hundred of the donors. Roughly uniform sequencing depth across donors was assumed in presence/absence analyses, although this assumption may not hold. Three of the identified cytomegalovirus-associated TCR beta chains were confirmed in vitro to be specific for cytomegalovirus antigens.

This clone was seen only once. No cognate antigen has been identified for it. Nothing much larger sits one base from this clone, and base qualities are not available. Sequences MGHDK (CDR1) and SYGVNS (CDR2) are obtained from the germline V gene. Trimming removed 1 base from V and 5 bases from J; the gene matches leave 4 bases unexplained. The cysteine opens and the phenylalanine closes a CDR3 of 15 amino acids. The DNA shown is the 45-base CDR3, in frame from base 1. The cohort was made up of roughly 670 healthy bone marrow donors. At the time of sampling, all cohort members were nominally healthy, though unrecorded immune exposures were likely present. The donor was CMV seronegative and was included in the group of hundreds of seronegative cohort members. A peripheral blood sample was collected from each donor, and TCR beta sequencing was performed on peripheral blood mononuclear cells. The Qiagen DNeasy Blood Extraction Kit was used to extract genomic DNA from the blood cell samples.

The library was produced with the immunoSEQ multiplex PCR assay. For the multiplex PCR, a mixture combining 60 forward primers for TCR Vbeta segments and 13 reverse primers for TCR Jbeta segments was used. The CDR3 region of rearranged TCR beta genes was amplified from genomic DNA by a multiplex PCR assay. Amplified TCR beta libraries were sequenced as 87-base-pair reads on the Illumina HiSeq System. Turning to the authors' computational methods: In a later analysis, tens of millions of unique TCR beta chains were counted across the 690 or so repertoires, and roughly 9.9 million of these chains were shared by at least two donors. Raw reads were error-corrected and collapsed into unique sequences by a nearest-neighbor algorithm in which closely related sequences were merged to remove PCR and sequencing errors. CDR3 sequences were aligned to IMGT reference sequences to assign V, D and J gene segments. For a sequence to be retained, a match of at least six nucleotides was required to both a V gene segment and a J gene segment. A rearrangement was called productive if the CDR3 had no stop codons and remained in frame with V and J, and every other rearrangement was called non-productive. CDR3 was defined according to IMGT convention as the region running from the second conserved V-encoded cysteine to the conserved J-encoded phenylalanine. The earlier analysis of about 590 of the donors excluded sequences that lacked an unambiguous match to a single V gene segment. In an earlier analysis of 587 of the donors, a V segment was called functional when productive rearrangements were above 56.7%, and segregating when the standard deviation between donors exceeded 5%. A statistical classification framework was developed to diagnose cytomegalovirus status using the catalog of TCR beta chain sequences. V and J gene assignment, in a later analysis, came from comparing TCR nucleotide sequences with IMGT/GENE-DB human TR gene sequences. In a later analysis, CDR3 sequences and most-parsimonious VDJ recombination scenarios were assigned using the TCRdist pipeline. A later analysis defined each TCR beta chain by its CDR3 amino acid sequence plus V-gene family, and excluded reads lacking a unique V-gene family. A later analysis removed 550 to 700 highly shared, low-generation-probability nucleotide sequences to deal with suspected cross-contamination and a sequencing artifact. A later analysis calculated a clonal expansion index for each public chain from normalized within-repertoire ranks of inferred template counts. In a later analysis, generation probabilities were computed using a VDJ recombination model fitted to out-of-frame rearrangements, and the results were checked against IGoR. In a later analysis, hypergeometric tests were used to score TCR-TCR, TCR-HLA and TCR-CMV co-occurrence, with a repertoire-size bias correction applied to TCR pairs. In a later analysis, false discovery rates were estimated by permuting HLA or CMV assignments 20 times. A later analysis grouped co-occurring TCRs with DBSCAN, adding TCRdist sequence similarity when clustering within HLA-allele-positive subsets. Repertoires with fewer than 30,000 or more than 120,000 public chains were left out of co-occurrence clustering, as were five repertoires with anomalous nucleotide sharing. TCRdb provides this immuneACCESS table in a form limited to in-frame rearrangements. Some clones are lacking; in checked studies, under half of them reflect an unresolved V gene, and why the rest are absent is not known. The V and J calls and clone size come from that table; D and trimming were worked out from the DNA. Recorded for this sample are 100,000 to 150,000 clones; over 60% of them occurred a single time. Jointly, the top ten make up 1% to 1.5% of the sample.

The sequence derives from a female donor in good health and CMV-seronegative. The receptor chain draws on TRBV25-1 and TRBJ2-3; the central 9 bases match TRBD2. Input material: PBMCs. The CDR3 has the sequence CASSELAGVEDTQYF. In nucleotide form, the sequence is TGTGCCAGCAGTGAATTAGCGGGAGTCGAAGATACGCAGTATTTT. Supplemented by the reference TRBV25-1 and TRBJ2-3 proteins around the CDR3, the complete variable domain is EADIYQTPRYLVIGTGKKITLECSQTMGHDKMYWYQQDPGMELHLIHYSYGVNSTEKGDLSSESTVSRIRTEHFPLTLESARPSHTSQYLCASSELAGVEDTQYFGPGTRLTVL.